The entry below gives a single TCR beta chain sequence along with its context. Its antigen is as yet unknown. RNA was extracted with the RNeasy kit, and a quantity of roughly 0.45 to 1 ug was reverse transcribed using random hexamers. Coverage of TCR beta CDR3 amplification by immunoSEQ multiplex PCR extended to 54 Vbeta and 13 Jbeta. MiXCR, run by TCRdb on the immunoSEQ multiplex PCR reads, gives a single entry per CDR3 protein. In the table there are under 95,000 distinct CDR3 sequences, roughly 94% of which are singletons. The record originates from a study of CD8 T cells in Susac syndrome. Study in general: Patients with Susac syndrome were therapy-naive, taking corticosteroids, with some also receiving intravenous immunoglobulin, or taking intravenous immunoglobulin alone at the time their blood was drawn. Study conclusions and caveats: Acknowledgment was made by the study that its TCR sequencing and HLA analysis involved a relatively small number of individuals.

Sequencing of TCR beta covered CD8+ and CD4+ T cells obtained from blood. This receptor was identified in a human donor with Susac syndrome. The sample consisted of CD4+ T cells from PBMCs.

The CDR3, as DNA: TGTGCCAGCAGTCTAACCGATGTAAGGGGTCAGACCGGGGAGCTGTTTTTT. This translates into CASSLTDVRGQTGELFF. The V call is TRBV27, the J call TRBJ2-2, with D possibly matching TRBD1 (5 bases). V was cut by 5 bases and J by 5 bases, with 21 bases left in between. The CDR3 has 17 amino acids. In germline, CDR1 is MNHEY, CDR2 SMNVEV (reference sequence).